The 25 T cell receptor beta chains presented below share a single source sample, sequenced in a study of regulatory T cells in long-lasting Graves disease (TCRdb year 2021). Reading the label with the study, this specimen's time point is: persistent/refractory GD, antithyroid drugs over 5 years with positive TRAb. For both TCR sequencing and RNA sequencing, RNA was extracted from PBMCs using TRIzol. The library relied on multiplex PCR. The instrument given in TCRdb is Illumina HiSeq 4000. CDR3 regions were amplified by Arm-PCR with iRepertoire HTBI primers to construct TCR beta libraries. The public reads were run again by TCRdb, first through fastp at Q25 and then through MiXCR, and only productive beta chains were kept. One record per CDR3 amino acid sequence lists the most common genes and DNA. This sample comprises around 400,000 distinct CDR3 sequences, 23% of them detected only once. The ten biggest clones cover approximately 25% of the sample.

Sequencing was performed on peripheral blood mononuclear cells (PBMCs), taken when the disease was refractory, from a patient treated with antithyroid drugs. These receptors came from a female donor with Graves disease.

There are a few counts of this clonotype. This sequence joins TRBV27 and TRBJ2-5; D possibly matches TRBD1 or TRBD2 (5 bases each). Trimming took off 5 bases at V and 1 base at J, with 14 bases between the two ends. CDR3 length equals 15 residues. Germline assignment: CDR1 MNHEY and CDR2 SMNVEV (reference sequence). The DNA of the CDR3 is TGTGCCAGCAGTCCCGGAACTAGGGGCCAAGAGACCCAGTACTTC. It codes for CASSPGTRGQETQYF.

In this sample, this clonotype turned up a few times. The CDR3 DNA reads TGCGCCAGCAGCCCCGGGACAGGGGTGGGCTATGGCTACACCTTC. Protein product: CASSPGTGVGYGYTF. This chain joins TRBV5-1 and TRBJ1-2; TRBD1 aligns across 10 bases. The V and J ends lost 4 bases and 4 bases, in that order; junction bases with no gene match: 7. The CDR3 totals 15 residues. Germline values: CDR1 SGHRS, CDR2 YFSETQ. Filled out from reference TRBV5-1 and TRBJ1-2, the complete variable domain reads KAGVTQTPRYLIKTRGQQVTLSCSPISGHRSVSWYQQTPGQGLQFLFEYFSETQRNKGNFPGRFSGRQFSNSRSEMNVSTLELGDSALYLCASSPGTGVGYGYTFGSGTRLTVV.

This clonotype was counted many times. This chain uses TRBV28 with TRBJ1-1, with 7 bases lining up with TRBD1. The germline V gene has CDR1 MDHEN and CDR2 SYDVKM. The trim removed 4 bases at V and 4 bases at J, leaving 9 bases unmatched. This CDR3 has 15 amino acids. This CDR3 is CASSSGTDGSTEAFF. The CDR3 bases are TGTGCCAGCAGTTCCGGGACAGATGGGAGCACTGAAGCTTTCTTT.

This clonotype has just a few counts. This chain joins TRBV5-1 and TRBJ1-4; no firm D call. The CDR3 extends over 15 amino acids. The germline gives CDR1 SGHRS, CDR2 YFSETQ. Deletions cut 4 bases from V and 4 bases from J, with 14 bases between. CDR3 sequence: CASSPVQTYNEKLFF. DNA of the CDR3: TGCGCCAGCAGCCCGGTCCAGACCTATAATGAAAAACTGTTTTTT.

V usage is TRBV18 and J usage is TRBJ2-5; TRBD2 aligns across 7 bases. Germline lookup yields CDR1 KGHSH and CDR2 LQKENI. The length of the CDR3 is 14 residues. V lost 3 bases to trimming and J lost 4 bases; unmatched junction nucleotides: 5. The CDR3 sequence is CASSPTRELETQYF. CDR3 bases: TGTGCCAGCTCACCTACGCGGGAGCTAGAGACCCAGTACTTC.

This clonotype has ten or more counts. The chain recombines TRBV20-1 with TRBJ2-5, with 10 bases fitting TRBD2. The CDR3 runs to 13 residues. Germline CDR1 reads DFQATT; CDR2 reads SNEGSKA (reference sequence). V dropped 6 bases and J dropped 5; count of bases not matched to a gene: 6. The CDR3 nucleotides read TGCAGTGCACGGACTAGCGGATATGAGACCCAGTACTTC. It encodes CSARTSGYETQYF.

This clonotype appeared many times. The CDR3, as DNA: TGTGCCAGCAGTTTAAGTTCTCGTGGGGGACTAGCGGGAGCTTTCTACGAGCAGTACTTC. Its translation is CASSLSSRGGLAGAFYEQYF. This chain uses TRBV27 with TRBJ2-7; 14 bases are a match to TRBD2. Germline CDR1 and CDR2: MNHEY and SMNVEV (reference sequence). The CDR3 is 20 amino acids. The V gene end was trimmed by 2 bases and the J gene end by 3 bases; junction bases not matched to a gene: 15.

This clonotype was found a few times. The chain joins TRBV30 to TRBJ1-2; D gene unclear. The CDR3 length is 13 residues. The V gene lost 3 bases and the J gene lost 8 bases, with 16 bases spanning the gap. The germline gives CDR1 GTSNPN, CDR2 SVGIG (reference sequence). CDR3 DNA sequence: TGTGCCTGGAGGGACGCCCCCGCGGTCGGCTACACCTTC. Amino acid sequence: CAWRDAPAVGYTF.

The gene calls are TRBV5-1 and TRBJ1-3; D is unresolved. The germline V gene encodes CDR1 SGHRS and CDR2 YFSETQ. The CDR3 spans 16 residues. Trimming took off 0 bases at V and 3 bases at J, with 13 bases between the two ends. CDR3 in amino acids: CASSLEELGYGNTIYF. In DNA, the CDR3 is TGCGCCAGCAGCTTGGAGGAGTTGGGTTATGGAAACACCATATATTTT.

This clonotype occurred many times. The chain uses TRBV2 and TRBJ2-2, with 11 bases identical to TRBD2. CDR3 size: 16 residues. With 2 bases clipped from V and 7 bases from J, the junction kept 6 bases outside the gene matches. The germline V gene encodes CDR1 SNHLY and CDR2 FYNNEI. In DNA, the CDR3 is TGTGCCAGCAGTGAAACTAGCGGGAGTATGGGCGGGGAGCTGTTTTTT. Encoded protein: CASSETSGSMGGELFF. Drawing the rest from reference TRBV2 and TRBJ2-2, the complete variable domain is EPEVTQTPSHQVTQMGQEVILRCVPISNHLYFYWYRQILGQKVEFLVSFYNNEISEKSEIFDDQFSVERPDGSNFTLKIRSTKLEDSAMYFCASSETSGSMGGELFFGEGSRLTVL.

The chain has TRBV13 and TRBJ2-6, with 11 nucleotides matching TRBD2. The CDR3 runs 18 residues. Germline loops: CDR1 PRHDT, CDR2 FYEKMQ (reference sequence). Germline trimming cut 6 bases from V and 0 bases from J; bases unmatched to any gene: 7. CDR3 nucleotides: TGTGCCAGCAGTTCCCGACTAGCGGGGACCTCTGGGGCCAACGTCCTGACTTTC. Translation gives CASSSRLAGTSGANVLTF. Variable domain in full (rest from reference TRBV13 and TRBJ2-6): AAGVIQSPRHLIKEKRETATLKCYPIPRHDTVYWYQQGPGQDPQFLISFYEKMQSDKGSIPDRFSAQQFSDYHSELNMSSLELGDSALYFCASSSRLAGTSGANVLTFGAGSRLTVL.

This clonotype was counted a few times. V gene TRBV29-1 combines with J gene TRBJ2-5, with D perhaps TRBD1 (6 bases). Germline V lookup: CDR1 SQVTM, CDR2 ANQGSEA. The V end lost 3 bases, the J end lost 1 base, and 9 bases lay between the germline ends. There are 13 residues in the CDR3. The CDR3 DNA follows: TGCAGCGTTGACAGGGGCGGCCAAGAGACCCAGTACTTC. As protein: CSVDRGGQETQYF.

This clonotype was found many times. The chain joins TRBV2 to TRBJ2-7, with D perhaps TRBD2 (5 bases). V shed 1 base and J shed 4 bases, with 11 bases lying between them. CDR3 length: 14 amino acids. Germline-derived CDR1 and CDR2 are SNHLY and FYNNEI. The CDR3: CASSEVVGGYEQYF. CDR3 in DNA: TGTGCCAGCAGTGAAGTTGTGGGCGGGTACGAGCAGTACTTC.

The gene calls are TRBV30 and TRBJ1-2, with a tentative D call TRBD1 (5 bases). This CDR3 has 12 amino acids. CDR1 and CDR2 from the germline V gene are GTSNPN and SVGIG (reference sequence). Trimming left V 8 bases short and J 2 bases short, with 12 bases between. The CDR3 DNA reads as TGTGCCCGGATGGGGGGGAACTATGGCTACACCTTC. Translated: CARMGGNYGYTF. Using reference TRBV30 and TRBJ1-2 for the parts outside the CDR3, the full variable domain is SQTIHQWPATLVQPVGSPLSLECTVEGTSNPNLYWYRQAAGRGLQLLFYSVGIGQISSEVPQNLSASRPQDRQFILSSKKLLLSDSGFYLCARMGGNYGYTFGSGTRLTVV.

This clonotype was counted between two and nine times. Here the CDR3 reads CASSSQLANPETQYF. In nucleotides, the CDR3 is TGTGCCAGCAGCTCCCAACTAGCGAACCCGGAGACCCAGTACTTC. The chain couples TRBV7-9 to TRBJ2-5, with 7 nucleotides matching TRBD2. This CDR3 has 15 amino acids. Germline CDR1 is SEHNR and CDR2 is FQNEAQ (reference sequence). The V and J ends lost 4 bases and 5 bases, in that order; junction bases with no gene match: 10.

This clonotype was seen more than once but under ten times. The chain joins TRBV14 to TRBJ1-2; D is uncertain. The CDR3 runs 15 residues. CDR1 SGHDN and CDR2 FVKESK come from the germline V gene. V was clipped by 0 bases and J by 2 bases, with 10 bases between them. CDR3 protein: CASSQDVGSNYGYTF. The CDR3, as DNA: TGTGCCAGCAGCCAAGACGTCGGCAGCAACTATGGCTACACCTTC.

This clonotype occurred a few times. The chain recombines TRBV7-3 with TRBJ2-7, with 10 bases matching TRBD2. Germline V gene data show CDR1 as SGHTA and CDR2 as FQGTGA. V trimming: 4 bases; J trimming: 2 bases; junction bases outside the gene matches: 5. CDR3 length: 15 amino acids. The CDR3 sequence is CASSSSSGSAYEQYF. In nucleotides, the CDR3 is TGTGCCAGCAGCTCCTCTAGCGGGAGCGCCTACGAGCAGTACTTC.

This clonotype was seen at least ten times. This chain connects TRBV11-1 to TRBJ2-7; D is unresolved. The CDR3 runs to 15 residues. Trimming cost V 5 bases and J 3 bases, with 17 bases left between them. Germline CDR1 is SGHAT and CDR2 is FQDESV (reference sequence). DNA for the CDR3: TGTGCCAGCAGCGGTGATGTTTATGACGGCTACGAGCAGTACTTC. Protein sequence: CASSGDVYDGYEQYF.

This chain connects TRBV3-1 to TRBJ2-1; no reliable D call. Per the germline V gene, CDR1 is LGHDT and CDR2 is YNNKEL (reference sequence). Trimming left V 8 bases short and J 10 bases short, with 21 bases between. The CDR3 has 14 amino acids. The DNA of the CDR3 is TGTGCCAGCGGCTCCAATATCGGATTGAGCGAGCAGTTCTTC. It yields the protein CASGSNIGLSEQFF.

This clonotype was counted ten times or more. The rearrangement links TRBV11-2 to TRBJ1-1; D is uncertain. V was cut by 8 bases and J by 3 bases, with 13 bases left in between. Germline V CDR1 and CDR2: SGHAT, FQNNGV. The CDR3 covers 13 residues. The CDR3 here is CASEKTVDTEAFF. CDR3 DNA sequence: TGTGCCAGCGAAAAAACCGTTGACACTGAAGCTTTCTTT.

This clonotype was observed at least ten times. The rearrangement uses TRBV2 and TRBJ2-5, with 10 bases matching TRBD1. Trimming took 6 bases from V and 4 from J; bases not matched to a gene: 11. This CDR3 has 16 amino acids. From germline, CDR1 is SNHLY and CDR2 FYNNEI. The DNA of the CDR3 is TGTGCCAGCAGGGGGGAAAGACAGGGGGCTTCAGAGACCCAGTACTTC. As protein: CASRGERQGASETQYF.

Worth noting for this clonotype: This sequence may be a read error, since a much larger clone differs from it by one base. The V gene is TRBV2, the J gene TRBJ1-5, with a tentative D call TRBD1 (6 bases). This CDR3 comprises 15 residues. Germline-derived CDR1 and CDR2 are SNHLY and FYNNEI. The V and J ends lost 10 bases and 5 bases respectively, with 21 bases between them. Written as DNA, the CDR3 is TGTGCCACAGCAGGACGGGCAGGGGCGGATCAGCCCCAGCATTTT. It specifies CATAGRAGADQPQHF. The full variable domain, completed using reference TRBV2 and TRBJ1-5, is EPEVTQTPSHQVTQMGQEVILRCVPISNHLYFYWYRQILGQKVEFLVSFYNNEISEKSEIFDDQFSVERPDGSNFTLKIRSTKLEDSAMYFCATAGRAGADQPQHFGDGTRLSIL.

This clonotype turned up a few times. The junction differs from germline at one of its ends, possibly a read error. CDR3 amino acids: CASRGGYGYEQCF. The CDR3 DNA follows: TGTGCCAGCAGGGGGGGATACGGCTACGAGCAGTGCTTC. The rearrangement uses TRBV2 and TRBJ2-7; TRBD2 might be the D (6 bases). The CDR3 covers 13 residues. Germline CDR1 is SNHLY and CDR2 is FYNNEI.

This clonotype was seen more than once but under ten times. The chain combines TRBV29-1 with TRBJ1-1; a possible D gene is TRBD1 (5 bases). CDR1 is SQVTM, CDR2 ANQGSEA, per germline. V lost 3 bases, J lost 2 bases, and 22 bases lay in between. The CDR3 totals 17 residues. The CDR3 DNA is TGCAGCGTTGAGGTATCGGCAGGGAGTATTGGAAACACTGAAGCTTTCTTT. Translation: CSVEVSAGSIGNTEAFF.

The chain recombines TRBV20-1 with TRBJ1-4, with 9 bases lining up with TRBD1. Germline V CDR1 and CDR2: DFQATT, SNEGSKA (reference sequence). After removal of 6 bases from V and 8 bases from J, the junction contained 7 bases not matched to a gene. This CDR3 region has 13 residues. The CDR3 here is CSAGQGIREKLFF. CDR3 DNA: TGCAGTGCCGGACAGGGGATCAGAGAAAAACTGTTTTTT.